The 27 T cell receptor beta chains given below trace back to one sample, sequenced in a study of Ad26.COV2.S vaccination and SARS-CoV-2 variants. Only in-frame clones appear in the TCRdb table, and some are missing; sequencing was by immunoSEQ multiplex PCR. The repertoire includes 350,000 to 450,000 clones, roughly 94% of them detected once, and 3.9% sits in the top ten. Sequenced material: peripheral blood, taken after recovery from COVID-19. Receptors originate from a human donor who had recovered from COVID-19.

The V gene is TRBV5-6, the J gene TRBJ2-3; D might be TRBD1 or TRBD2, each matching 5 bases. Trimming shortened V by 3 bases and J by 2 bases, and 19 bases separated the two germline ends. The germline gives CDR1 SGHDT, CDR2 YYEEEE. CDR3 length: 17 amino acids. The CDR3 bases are TGTGCCAGCAGCTATTTACCTGGGACGCCCGTCACAGATACGCAGTATTTT. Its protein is CASSYLPGTPVTDTQYF.

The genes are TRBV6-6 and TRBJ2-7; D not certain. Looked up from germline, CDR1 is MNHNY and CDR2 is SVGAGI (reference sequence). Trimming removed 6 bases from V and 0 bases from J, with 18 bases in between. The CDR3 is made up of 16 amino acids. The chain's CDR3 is CASSTHTWESSYEQYF. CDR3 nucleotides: TGTGCCAGCAGCACCCATACGTGGGAAAGCTCCTACGAGCAGTACTTC.

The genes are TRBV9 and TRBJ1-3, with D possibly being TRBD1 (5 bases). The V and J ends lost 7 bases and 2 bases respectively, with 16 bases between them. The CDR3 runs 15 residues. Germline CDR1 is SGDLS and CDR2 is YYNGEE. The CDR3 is CASGASAGTGNTIYF. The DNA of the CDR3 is TGTGCCAGCGGCGCCTCGGCAGGGACTGGAAACACCATATATTTT.

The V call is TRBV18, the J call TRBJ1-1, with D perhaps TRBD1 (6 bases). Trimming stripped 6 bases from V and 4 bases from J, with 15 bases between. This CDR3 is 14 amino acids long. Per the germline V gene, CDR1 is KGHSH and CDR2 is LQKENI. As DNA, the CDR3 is TGTGCCAGCTCGGGGGCGTGGGTTGGCACTGAAGCTTTCTTT. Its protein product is CASSGAWVGTEAFF.

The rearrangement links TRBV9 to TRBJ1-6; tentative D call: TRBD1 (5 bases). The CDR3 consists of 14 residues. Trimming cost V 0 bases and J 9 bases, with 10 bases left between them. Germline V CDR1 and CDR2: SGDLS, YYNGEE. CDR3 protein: CASSVGGIGSPLHF. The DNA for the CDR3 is TGTGCCAGCAGCGTAGGGGGCATTGGTTCACCCCTCCACTTT.

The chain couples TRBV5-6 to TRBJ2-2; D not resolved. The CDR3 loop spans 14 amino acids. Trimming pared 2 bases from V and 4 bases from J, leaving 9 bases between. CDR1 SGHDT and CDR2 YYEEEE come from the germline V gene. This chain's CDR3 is CASSLGLGTGELFF. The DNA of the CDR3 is TGTGCCAGCAGCTTAGGGTTGGGCACCGGGGAGCTGTTTTTT.

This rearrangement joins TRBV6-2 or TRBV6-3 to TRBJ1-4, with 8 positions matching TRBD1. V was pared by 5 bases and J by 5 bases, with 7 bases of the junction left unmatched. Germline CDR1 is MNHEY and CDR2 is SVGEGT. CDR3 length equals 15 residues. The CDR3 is CASSTGDRINEKLFF. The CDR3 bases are TGTGCCAGCAGTACCGGGGACAGGATAAATGAAAAACTGTTTTTT.

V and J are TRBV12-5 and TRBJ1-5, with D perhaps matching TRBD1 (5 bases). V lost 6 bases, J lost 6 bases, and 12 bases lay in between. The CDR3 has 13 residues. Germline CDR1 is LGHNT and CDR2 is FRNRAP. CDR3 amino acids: CASGAIGGQPQHF. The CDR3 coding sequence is TGTGCTAGTGGGGCGATCGGGGGTCAGCCCCAGCATTTT.

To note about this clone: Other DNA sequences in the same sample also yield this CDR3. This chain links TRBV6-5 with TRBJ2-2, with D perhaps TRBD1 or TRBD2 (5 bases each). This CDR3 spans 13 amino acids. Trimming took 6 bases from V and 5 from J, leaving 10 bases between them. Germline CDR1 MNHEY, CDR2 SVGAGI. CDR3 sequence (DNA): TGTGCCAGCAGAAGGGGCGGGACCGGGGAGCTGTTTTTT. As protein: CASRRGGTGELFF.

CDR3 sequence reads: CASSRQGAFSNQPQHF. In DNA, the CDR3 is TGTGCCAGCAGCCGACAGGGGGCATTTAGCAATCAGCCCCAGCATTTT. This chain joins TRBV6-6 and TRBJ1-5; 10 nucleotides line up with TRBD1. The CDR3 totals 16 residues. J lost 0 bases, V lost 6 bases, and 5 bases had no gene match. Germline CDR1 and CDR2: MNHNY and SVGAGI (reference sequence).

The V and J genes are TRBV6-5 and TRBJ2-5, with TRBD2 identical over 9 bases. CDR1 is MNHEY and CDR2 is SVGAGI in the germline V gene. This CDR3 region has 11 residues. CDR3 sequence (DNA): TGTGGTAGCGGGGGTTGGTTTACCCAGTACTTC. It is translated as CGSGGWFTQYF.

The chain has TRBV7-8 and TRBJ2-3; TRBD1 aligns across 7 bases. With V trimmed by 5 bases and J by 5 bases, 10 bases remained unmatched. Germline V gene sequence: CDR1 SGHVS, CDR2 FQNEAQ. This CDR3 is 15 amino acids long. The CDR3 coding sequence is TGTGCCAGCAGCACTCGACAGGGAAATAGAGATACGCAGTATTTT. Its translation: CASSTRQGNRDTQYF. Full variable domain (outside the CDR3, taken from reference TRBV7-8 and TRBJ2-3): GAGVSQSPRYKVAKRGQDVALRCDPISGHVSLFWYQQALGQGPEFLTYFQNEAQLDKSGLPSDRFFAERPEGSVSTLKIQRTQQEDSAVYLCASSTRQGNRDTQYFGPGTRLTVL.

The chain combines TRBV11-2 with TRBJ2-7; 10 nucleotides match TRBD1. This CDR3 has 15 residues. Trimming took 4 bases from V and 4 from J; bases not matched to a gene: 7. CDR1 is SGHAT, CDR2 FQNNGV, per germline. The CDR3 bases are TGTGCCAGCAGCTCACCGGGACAGGGGTTTTACGAGCAGTACTTC. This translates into CASSSPGQGFYEQYF.

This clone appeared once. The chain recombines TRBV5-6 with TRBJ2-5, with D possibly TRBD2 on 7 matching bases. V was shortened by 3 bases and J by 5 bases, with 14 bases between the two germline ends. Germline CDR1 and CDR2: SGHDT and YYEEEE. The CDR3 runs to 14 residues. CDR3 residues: CASSSNGGLETQYF. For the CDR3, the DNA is TGTGCCAGCAGCTCCAACGGGGGGCTGGAGACCCAGTACTTC.

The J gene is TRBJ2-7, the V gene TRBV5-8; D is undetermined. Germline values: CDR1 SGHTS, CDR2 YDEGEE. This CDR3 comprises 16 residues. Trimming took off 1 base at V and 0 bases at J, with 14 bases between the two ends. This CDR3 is CASSLTLLAVSYEQYF. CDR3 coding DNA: TGTGCCAGCAGCTTGACCCTCCTGGCGGTCTCCTACGAGCAGTACTTC.

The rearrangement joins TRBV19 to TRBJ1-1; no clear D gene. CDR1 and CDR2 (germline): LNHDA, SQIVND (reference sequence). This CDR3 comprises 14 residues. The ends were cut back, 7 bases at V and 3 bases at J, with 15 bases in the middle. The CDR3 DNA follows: TGTGCCAGTATGAGCGCGCTACAGTACACTGAAGCTTTCTTT. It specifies CASMSALQYTEAFF.

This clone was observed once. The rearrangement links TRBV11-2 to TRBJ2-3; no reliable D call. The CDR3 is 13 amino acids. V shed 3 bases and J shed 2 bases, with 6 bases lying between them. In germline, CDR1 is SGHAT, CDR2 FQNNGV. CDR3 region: CASSFGITDTQYF. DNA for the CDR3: TGTGCCAGCAGCTTTGGAATCACAGATACGCAGTATTTT.

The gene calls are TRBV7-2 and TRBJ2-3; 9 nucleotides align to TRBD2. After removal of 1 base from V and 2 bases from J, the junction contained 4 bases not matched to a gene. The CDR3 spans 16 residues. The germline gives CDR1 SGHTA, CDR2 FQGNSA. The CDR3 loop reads CASSLVLAGATDTQYF. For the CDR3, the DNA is TGTGCCAGCAGCTTAGTCTTAGCGGGGGCCACAGATACGCAGTATTTT.

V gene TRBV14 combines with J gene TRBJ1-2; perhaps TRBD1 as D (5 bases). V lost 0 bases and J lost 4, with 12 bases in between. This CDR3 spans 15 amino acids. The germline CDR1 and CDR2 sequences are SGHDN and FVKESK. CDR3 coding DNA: TGTGCCAGCAGCCAAGACAGGAGGGGAACCTATGGCTACACCTTC. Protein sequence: CASSQDRRGTYGYTF.

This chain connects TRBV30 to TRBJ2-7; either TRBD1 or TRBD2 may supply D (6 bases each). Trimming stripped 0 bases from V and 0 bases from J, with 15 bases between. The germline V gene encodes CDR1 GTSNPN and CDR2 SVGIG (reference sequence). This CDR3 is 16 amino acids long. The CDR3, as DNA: TGTGCCTGGAGTGTAAATCGTGGGGGGCACTCCTACGAGCAGTACTTC. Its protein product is CAWSVNRGGHSYEQYF.

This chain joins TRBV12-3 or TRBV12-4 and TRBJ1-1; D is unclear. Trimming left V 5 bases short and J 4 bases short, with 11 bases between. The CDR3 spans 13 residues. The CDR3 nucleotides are TGTGCCAGCAGTCCACAACGGGGCACTGAAGCTTTCTTT. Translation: CASSPQRGTEAFF.

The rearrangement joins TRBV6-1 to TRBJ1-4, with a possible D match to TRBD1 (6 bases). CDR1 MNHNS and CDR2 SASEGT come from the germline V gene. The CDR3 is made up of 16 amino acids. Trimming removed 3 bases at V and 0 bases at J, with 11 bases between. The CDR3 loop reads CASSDPQGSTNEKLFF. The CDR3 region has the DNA TGTGCCAGCAGTGACCCCCAGGGGTCAACTAATGAAAAACTGTTTTTT.

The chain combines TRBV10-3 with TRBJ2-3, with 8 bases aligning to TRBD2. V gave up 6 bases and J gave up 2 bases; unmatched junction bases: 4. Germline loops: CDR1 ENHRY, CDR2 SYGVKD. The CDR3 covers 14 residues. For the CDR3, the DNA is TGTGCCATCAGGCCGGGACTAGTCACAGATACGCAGTATTTT. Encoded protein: CAIRPGLVTDTQYF.

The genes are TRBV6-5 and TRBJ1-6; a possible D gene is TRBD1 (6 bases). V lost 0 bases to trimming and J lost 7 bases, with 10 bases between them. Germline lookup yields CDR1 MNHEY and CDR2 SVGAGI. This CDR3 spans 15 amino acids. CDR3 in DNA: TGTGCCAGCAGTTACTCCGGGGGGCTGAATTCACCCCTCCACTTT. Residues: CASSYSGGLNSPLHF.

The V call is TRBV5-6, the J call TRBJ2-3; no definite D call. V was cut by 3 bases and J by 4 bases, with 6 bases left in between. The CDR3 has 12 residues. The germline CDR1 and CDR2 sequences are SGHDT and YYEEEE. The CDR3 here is CASSSAPDTQYF. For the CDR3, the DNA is TGTGCCAGCAGCTCGGCTCCAGATACGCAGTATTTT.

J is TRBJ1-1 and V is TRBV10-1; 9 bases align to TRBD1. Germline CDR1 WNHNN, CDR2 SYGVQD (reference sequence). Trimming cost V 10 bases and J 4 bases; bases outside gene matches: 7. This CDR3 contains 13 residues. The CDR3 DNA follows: TGCGCCACCAGGACAGGGGTCGGCACTGAAGCTTTCTTT. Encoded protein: CATRTGVGTEAFF.

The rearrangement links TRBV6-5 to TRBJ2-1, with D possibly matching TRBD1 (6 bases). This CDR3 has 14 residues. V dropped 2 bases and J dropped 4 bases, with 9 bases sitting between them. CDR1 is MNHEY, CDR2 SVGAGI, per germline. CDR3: CASSYRTDYNEQFF. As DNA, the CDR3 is TGTGCCAGCAGTTACCGGACAGATTACAATGAGCAGTTCTTC.